One sample yielded the 13 T cell receptor beta chains listed below, sequenced in a study of cytotoxic CD8 clonotypes in ibrutinib-treated CLL. Sequencing used immunoSEQ multiplex PCR; TCRdb keeps in-frame clones, though not all of them. The table shows about 63,000 clones, with approximately 57% occurring only once. The sample consisted of PBMCs, taken after 12 months of ibrutinib treatment. The receptor source for this set is a human donor with chronic lymphocytic leukemia.

This chain joins TRBV11-2 and TRBJ2-3; 8 bases fit TRBD2. The CDR3 length is 17 residues. Per the germline V gene, CDR1 is SGHAT and CDR2 is FQNNGV. Unmatched junction bases numbered 10, after V lost 5 bases and J lost 0 bases. The CDR3 is CASSLRTSISSTDTQYF. CDR3 bases: TGTGCCAGCAGCCTACGGACTAGCATCTCTAGCACAGATACGCAGTATTTT.

V gene TRBV29-1 combines with J gene TRBJ1-5, with 8 bases lining up with TRBD1. After removal of 7 bases from V and 4 bases from J, the junction contained 6 bases not matched to a gene. The CDR3 has 13 amino acids. Germline assignment: CDR1 SQVTM and CDR2 ANQGSEA. The CDR3, as DNA: TGCAGCGCAGGACAGGGTAGTAATCAGCCCCAGCATTTT. It specifies CSAGQGSNQPQHF. Full variable domain (remainder filled in from reference TRBV29-1 and TRBJ1-5): SAVISQKPSRDICQRGTSLTIQCQVDSQVTMMFWYRQQPGQSLTLIATANQGSEATYESGFVIDKFPISRPNLTFSTLTVSNMSPEDSSIYLCSAGQGSNQPQHFGDGTRLSIL.

The chain couples TRBV5-4 to TRBJ2-3, with 11 bases matching TRBD1. Losses at the gene ends were 4 bases for V and 3 bases for J; bases not matched to a gene: 7. Per the germline V gene, CDR1 is SGHNT and CDR2 is YYREEE (reference sequence). The CDR3 is made up of 16 amino acids. CDR3 nucleotide sequence: TGTGCCAGCAGCAATGGGACAGGGGGAGGAACAGATACGCAGTATTTT. The encoded protein is CASSNGTGGGTDTQYF.

This clone was counted many times. The chain carries TRBV6-5 and TRBJ1-2; D is possibly TRBD1 (6 bases). Germline lookup yields CDR1 MNHEY and CDR2 SVGAGI. The CDR3 is 13 residues long. Trimming cost V 8 bases and J 5 bases, with 15 bases left between them. In nucleotides, the CDR3 is TGTGCCAGCGGGAGGGGGAGAAGATATGGCTACACCTTC. Protein: CASGRGRRYGYTF.

The chain employs TRBV5-1 and TRBJ2-3, with D tentatively TRBD1 (6 bases). V lost 0 bases, J lost 1 base, and 15 bases lay in between. The germline gives CDR1 SGHRS, CDR2 YFSETQ. This CDR3 has 17 residues. DNA for the CDR3: TGCGCCAGCAGCTTGGGCCAGGGGATGTGGGGCACAGATACGCAGTATTTT. Its translation is CASSLGQGMWGTDTQYF.

The genes are TRBV29-1 and TRBJ2-1; 10 positions match TRBD2. V trimming: 4 bases; J trimming: 4 bases; junction bases outside the gene matches: 7. The CDR3 is made up of 15 amino acids. Germline V lookup: CDR1 SQVTM, CDR2 ANQGSEA. The CDR3 reads CSVVGSGRGYNEQFF. The DNA of the CDR3 is TGCAGCGTTGTTGGGAGCGGGAGGGGGTACAATGAGCAGTTCTTC.

This chain joins TRBV6-5 and TRBJ1-2; 8 bases map to TRBD1. Germline CDR1 and CDR2: MNHEY and SVGAGI. The ends lost 7 bases at V and 4 bases at J; junction bases unmatched: 2. The CDR3 is 12 residues long. The CDR3 DNA is TGTGCCAGCAATGACAGGGGCTATGGCTACACCTTC. This translates into CASNDRGYGYTF.

This clone occurred once. The gene calls are TRBV5-4 and TRBJ2-6, with TRBD2 as a possible D gene (6 bases). The CDR3 extends over 18 amino acids. Trimming left V 1 base short and J 0 bases short, with 14 bases between. The germline CDR1 and CDR2 sequences are SGHNT and YYREEE (reference sequence). The CDR3 DNA follows: TGTGCCAGCAGCTTGTTGGGACTTACGGCCTCTGGGGCCAACGTCCTGACTTTC. Protein product: CASSLLGLTASGANVLTF.

This clone was counted only a few times. The chain combines TRBV6-6 with TRBJ2-7, with D tentatively TRBD1 (6 bases). Per germline, CDR1 MNHNY and CDR2 SVGAGI (reference sequence). V lost 4 bases, J lost 4 bases, and 14 bases lay in between. CDR3 length: 14 amino acids. This chain's CDR3 is CASSSQGTIYEQYV. In DNA, the CDR3 is TGTGCCAGCAGTTCACAGGGTACCATATACGAGCAGTACGTC.

This clone appeared a few times. Other DNA variants within this sample encode the same CDR3. The gene calls are TRBV30 and TRBJ1-5, with D tentatively TRBD1 (6 bases). Germline values: CDR1 GTSNPN, CDR2 SVGIG (reference sequence). This CDR3 is 15 amino acids long. V was cut by 2 bases and J by 4 bases, with 15 bases left in between. Written as DNA, the CDR3 is TGTGCCTGGAGTAGGGGGGGCCAGGGGAATCAGCCCCAGCATTTT. As protein: CAWSRGGQGNQPQHF.

This chain joins TRBV5-5 and TRBJ2-1; 8 bases agree with TRBD2. Germline V gene sequence: CDR1 SGHKS, CDR2 YYEKEE (reference sequence). J was trimmed by 4 bases and V by 0 bases; bases with no gene match: 9. The CDR3 extends over 17 amino acids. This CDR3 is CASSLAPAGGPYNEQFF. CDR3 DNA sequence: TGTGCCAGCAGCTTGGCCCCGGCGGGGGGCCCTTACAATGAGCAGTTCTTC.

In this sample, this clone turned up a few times. The rearrangement uses TRBV5-1 and TRBJ2-2; no reliable D call. V lost 4 bases and J lost 2, with 6 bases in between. Germline-derived CDR1 and CDR2 are SGHRS and YFSETQ. This CDR3 contains 13 residues. CDR3 coding DNA: TGCGCCAGCAGCACTTCCAACACCGGGGAGCTGTTTTTT. Translating it yields CASSTSNTGELFF.

The chain has TRBV7-2 and TRBJ2-7; 8 bases agree with TRBD2. This CDR3 is 14 amino acids long. V lost 3 bases and J lost 7; bases outside the gene matches: 8. From germline, CDR1 is SGHTA and CDR2 FQGNSA. In nucleotides, the CDR3 is TGTGCCAGCAGCTTGGCGGGGGGCCTTCAAGAGCAGTACTTC. Translated: CASSLAGGLQEQYF.